This paragraph reports one T cell receptor (beta chain). Its antigen is not identified. Source material for naive CD8 libraries was 20,000 to 1,000,000 sorted cells, with 10%, 30% or 50% RNA. Sorting was used to obtain naive CD8 T cells (CD8+CD4-CCR7+CD45RA+). In TCRdb, the PCR reads were re-called with MiXCR into one record per CDR3 protein. The repertoire includes around 40,000 distinct CDR3 sequences, about 19% of them detected once, and under 1.3% sits in the top ten. The length of the CDR3 is 15 residues. J gave up 9 bases and V 5 bases, and 13 bases lay outside the gene matches. The sample belongs to a study of molecular identifiers for immune sequencing clone quantification. On the study more broadly: Replicate RNA came from about 19,000 or 110,000 naive CD8 cells and was split five ways, and four parts were sequenced. Regarding the study as a whole: Over 99% of CMV-specific effector molecules, but under 1% of naive ones, were in clones above 20 copies.

The sequence came from a human donor in good health. Some libraries in this study had Jurkat cell RNA spiked in. Sequencing used naive CD8+ T cells from blood, with Jurkat cell RNA spiked in. Subset: FACS-sorted CD8+CD4-CCR7+CD45RA+ naive T cells. This rearrangement joins TRBV12-3 or TRBV12-4 to TRBJ2-1; 7 positions agree with TRBD1. Here the CDR3 reads CASSPDVRTGGEQFF. DNA of the CDR3: TGTGCCAGCAGTCCGGATGTACGGACAGGCGGTGAGCAGTTCTTC.